Sequencing of this T cell receptor (beta chain) was carried out in a study of blood T cell repertoires in COVID-19. About the study: Material from acute and convalescent COVID-19 was sourced from the United States, Italy and Spain.

The repertoire was sequenced with immunoSEQ multiplex PCR; TCRdb's copy has only in-frame clones and lacks some. The sample lists under 150,000 clones, around 80% occurring once. J lost 2 bases, V lost 5 bases, and 2 bases had no gene match. This CDR3 region has 13 residues. The germline V gene has CDR1 SGHAT and CDR2 FQNNGV. The specimen was PBMCs or T cells enriched from blood (not recorded which). The source is a man aged 35 to 55 with acute COVID-19. The J gene is TRBJ2-5, the V gene TRBV11-2; 7 nucleotides agree with TRBD1. The CDR3 is CASSGTAQETQYF. The CDR3, as DNA: TGTGCCAGCAGCGGGACAGCACAAGAGACCCAGTACTTC. Together with reference TRBV11-2 and TRBJ2-5, the CDR3 gives the full variable domain: EAGVAQSPRYKIIEKRQSVAFWCNPISGHATLYWYQQILGQGPKLLIQFQNNGVVDDSQLPKDRFSAERLKGVDSTLKIQPAKLEDSAVYLCASSGTAQETQYFGPGTRLLVL.